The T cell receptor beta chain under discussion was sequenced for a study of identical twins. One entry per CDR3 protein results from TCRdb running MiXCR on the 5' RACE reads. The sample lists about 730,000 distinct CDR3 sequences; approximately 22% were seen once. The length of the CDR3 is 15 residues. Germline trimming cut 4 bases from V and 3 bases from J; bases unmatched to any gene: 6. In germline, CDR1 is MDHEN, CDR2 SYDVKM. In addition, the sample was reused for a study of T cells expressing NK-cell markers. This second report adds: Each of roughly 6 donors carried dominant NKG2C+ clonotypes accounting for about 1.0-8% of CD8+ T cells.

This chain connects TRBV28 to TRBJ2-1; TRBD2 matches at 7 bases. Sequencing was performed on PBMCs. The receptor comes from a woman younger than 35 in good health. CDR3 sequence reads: CASSSVAGFYNEQFF. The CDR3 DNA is TGTGCCAGCAGTTCGGTAGCGGGCTTCTACAATGAGCAGTTCTTC.